This TCR beta chain came from a study of T-cell memory formation after mild COVID-19. Study-wide context: Among the donors, TCR clusters were largely specific to each donor. Whole-study results and caveats: Contracting clones localized mainly to CM and EM when CD4+ and mainly to EMRA when CD8+. Memory cells collected pre-infection included some clones that later responded, suggesting cross-reactive memory joined. Day 15 to 85 contractors were CD4/CD8 balanced; later expanders leaned CD4+.

CDR3 length: 19 amino acids. Germline trimming cut 5 bases from V and 8 bases from J; bases unmatched to any gene: 20. CDR1 is SGHAT and CDR2 is FQNNGV in the germline V gene. For this clonotype: What it binds is unknown.

TCRdb re-called the 5' RACE reads through MiXCR, storing one row per CDR3 protein. Of about 200,000 distinct CDR3 sequences detected, around 16% appear once; the ten largest clones hold roughly 2.4%. Input material: PBMCs or a T cell subset sorted from them (not recorded which). The source of this sequence is an adult woman who had mild COVID-19 (a few samples of this study predate the infection). Cell type and time point are not known. The rearrangement joins TRBV11-2 to TRBJ1-6; TRBD1 agrees at 8 bases. The CDR3, as DNA: TGTGCCAGCAGCAGATTACAGGGGGGCAACGCCCCACACTATTCACCCCTCCACTTT. Translated, it gives CASSRLQGGNAPHYSPLHF.